This T cell receptor beta chain was identified in a study of glioma-infiltrating T cells. TCR alpha and beta CDR3 regions were amplified from RNA using iRepertoire nested multiplex PCR. For one-step reverse transcription and amplification, 100-400 ng of tissue mRNA or PBMC total RNA was used. A single record per CDR3 protein comes from TCRdb applying MiXCR to the multiplex PCR reads. The sample records some 150,000 distinct CDR3 sequences, roughly two fifths being singletons. Whole-study findings and limits: Very few CDR3 sequences were shared between tissue and blood.

The CDR3 loop spans 17 amino acids. The trim removed 5 bases at V and 8 bases at J, leaving 12 bases unmatched. Germline V gene data show CDR1 as SEHNR and CDR2 as FQNEAQ (reference sequence). Only a few counts were recorded for this clonotype. Its antigen is not identified. The V call is TRBV7-9, the J call TRBJ2-1, with 13 bases identical to TRBD2. Specimen: glioma tissue, nonneoplastic brain tissue, or PBMCs (not recorded which). The TCR comes from a human donor with low-grade glioma or glioblastoma, undergoing nonglioma brain surgery, or in good health (not recorded which). The CDR3 bases are TGTGCCAGCAGCCCAAGAACTAGCGGGAGGGGTATCTATGAGCAGTTCTTC. Amino acids: CASSPRTSGRGIYEQFF.